A single sample gave rise to the 14 T cell receptor beta chains below, sequenced in a study of blood T cell repertoires in COVID-19. Some clones are missing from TCRdb's copy, which holds only in-frame ones; the method was immunoSEQ multiplex PCR. The repertoire holds about 84,000 clones, with more than 70% as singletons. Material: peripheral blood. These receptor sequences come from a man older than 75 with active or convalescent COVID-19.

The rearrangement uses TRBV5-1 and TRBJ1-1; D ambiguous. Germline lookup yields CDR1 SGHRS and CDR2 YFSETQ. V lost 4 bases and J 1 base, leaving 14 bases between the germline ends. CDR3 length: 15 residues. The CDR3 protein is CASSVGGIGNTEAFF. The DNA for the CDR3 is TGCGCCAGCAGCGTTGGCGGGATAGGGAACACTGAAGCTTTCTTT. Combining the CDR3 with reference TRBV5-1 and TRBJ1-1 gives the whole variable domain KAGVTQTPRYLIKTRGQQVTLSCSPISGHRSVSWYQQTPGQGLQFLFEYFSETQRNKGNFPGRFSGRQFSNSRSEMNVSTLELGDSALYLCASSVGGIGNTEAFFGQGTRLTVV.

This chain connects TRBV12-3 or TRBV12-4 to TRBJ1-2; D possibly corresponds to TRBD1 (6 bases). V was pared by 10 bases and J by 6 bases, with 15 bases between. The CDR3 runs to 12 residues. The DNA for the CDR3 is TGTGCCAACGCCAGGCAGGGGAATGGCTACACCTTC. Its protein product is CANARQGNGYTF.

The rearrangement joins TRBV7-2 to TRBJ2-7; 10 bases fit TRBD2. Germline assignment: CDR1 SGHTA and CDR2 FQGNSA. CDR3 length equals 18 residues. The V gene end was trimmed by 4 bases and the J gene end by 0 bases; junction bases not matched to a gene: 12. For the CDR3, the DNA is TGTGCCAGCAGCTCCAAAAGGTTTAGCGGGAGGTCCTCCTACGAGCAGTACTTC. This gives the protein CASSSKRFSGRSSYEQYF.

V is TRBV30 and J is TRBJ2-2; D is unresolved. Per the germline V gene, CDR1 is GTSNPN and CDR2 is SVGIG (reference sequence). The V and J ends lost 3 bases and 1 base respectively, with 6 bases between them. The CDR3 sequence is 13 residues long. CDR3 protein: CAWSSGNTGELFF. As DNA, the CDR3 is TGTGCCTGGAGCTCGGGGAACACCGGGGAGCTGTTTTTT.

The chain links TRBV5-1 to TRBJ2-2; weak D call: TRBD1 (6 bases). Trimming took 4 bases from V and 0 from J, leaving 13 bases between them. This CDR3 is built from 16 residues. Germline V gene data show CDR1 as SGHRS and CDR2 as YFSETQ. The CDR3 DNA reads as TGCGCCAGCAGCCTGCAGGGGAACTCGAACACCGGGGAGCTGTTTTTT. Translating it yields CASSLQGNSNTGELFF.

This clone was seen just once. The gene calls are TRBV5-1 and TRBJ1-5; TRBD1 matches 7 bases. The CDR3 sequence is 13 residues long. V was clipped by 3 bases and J by 7 bases; unmatched bases: 4. Looked up from germline, CDR1 is SGHRS and CDR2 is YFSETQ. The CDR3 region is CASSSQGNQPQHF. CDR3 DNA sequence: TGCGCCAGCAGCTCACAGGGGAACCAGCCCCAGCATTTT.

This chain links TRBV28 with TRBJ2-1; 8 bases are a match to TRBD2. CDR1 MDHEN and CDR2 SYDVKM come from the germline V gene. V trimming: 8 bases; J trimming: 0 bases; junction bases outside the gene matches: 6. The CDR3 has 15 residues. For the CDR3, the DNA is TGTGCCAGCCCTTCGGGGGGGCTCTCCTACAATGAGCAGTTCTTC. It specifies CASPSGGLSYNEQFF.

V gene TRBV3-1 (or the pseudogene TRBV3-2) combines with J gene TRBJ2-5; 8 positions agree with TRBD2. The CDR3 has 14 residues. In germline, CDR1 is LGHDT, CDR2 YNNKEL (reference sequence). The trim removed 5 bases at V and 4 bases at J, leaving 6 bases unmatched. CDR3 loop: CASSSGLAGETQYF. CDR3 nucleotides: TGTGCCAGCAGCTCAGGACTAGCTGGAGAGACCCAGTACTTC.

The chain recombines TRBV28 with TRBJ1-5; the D is unclear. The CDR3 extends over 15 amino acids. Trimming cost V 6 bases and J 4 bases, with 16 bases left between them. Germline CDR1 and CDR2: MDHEN and SYDVKM. CDR3 sequence: CASRVGLGGNQPQHF. The CDR3 DNA reads TGTGCCAGCAGAGTGGGCCTCGGAGGGAATCAGCCCCAGCATTTT.

This clone was picked up a small number of times. V gene TRBV13 combines with J gene TRBJ2-2; tentatively, D is TRBD1 (5 bases). Per germline, CDR1 PRHDT and CDR2 FYEKMQ (reference sequence). V was trimmed by 4 bases and J by 1 base, leaving 10 bases between them. This CDR3 is 15 amino acids long. CDR3 DNA: TGTGCCAGCAGCTATCAGGGAAAGAACACCGGGGAGCTGTTTTTT. As protein: CASSYQGKNTGELFF. The full variable domain, with the rest looked up from reference TRBV13 and TRBJ2-2, is AAGVIQSPRHLIKEKRETATLKCYPIPRHDTVYWYQQGPGQDPQFLISFYEKMQSDKGSIPDRFSAQQFSDYHSELNMSSLELGDSALYFCASSYQGKNTGELFFGEGSRLTVL.

This clone came up once. The CDR3 loop is CASSVGAGGVQETQYF. CDR3 DNA: TGTGCCAGCAGCGTAGGGGCGGGGGGCGTTCAAGAGACCCAGTACTTC. The chain uses TRBV9 and TRBJ2-5; TRBD2 matches at 8 bases. The ends lost 0 bases at V and 2 bases at J; junction bases unmatched: 6. The CDR3 sequence is 16 residues long. The germline CDR1 and CDR2 sequences are SGDLS and YYNGEE.

CDR3 DNA sequence: TGTGCCAGTAATCCCACCCGGGGCCAAGGGGGCATTCAGTACTTC. Translating gives CASNPTRGQGGIQYF. The J gene is TRBJ2-4, the V gene TRBV19; D is perhaps TRBD1 (6 bases). Trimming removed 7 bases at V and 9 bases at J, with 22 bases between. The CDR3 loop spans 15 amino acids. Germline values: CDR1 LNHDA, CDR2 SQIVND (reference sequence). Combining the CDR3 with reference TRBV19 and TRBJ2-4 gives the whole variable domain DGGITQSPKYLFRKEGQNVTLSCEQNLNHDAMYWYRQDPGQGLRLIYYSQIVNDFQKGDIAEGYSVSREKKESFPLTVTSAQKNPTAFYLCASNPTRGQGGIQYFGAGTRLSVL.

V and J are TRBV19 and TRBJ2-5; D might be TRBD1 (6 bases). The V end lost 6 bases, the J end lost 5 bases, and 13 bases lay between the germline ends. Germline-derived CDR1 and CDR2 are LNHDA and SQIVND (reference sequence). CDR3 length: 13 residues. CDR3 amino acids: CASSGYQGETQYF. DNA of the CDR3: TGTGCCAGTAGCGGGTACCAGGGGGAGACCCAGTACTTC.

The rearrangement uses TRBV19 and TRBJ1-2; D possibly corresponds to TRBD1 (6 bases). Trimming removed 5 bases at V and 0 bases at J, with 10 bases between. This CDR3 has 14 amino acids. In germline, CDR1 is LNHDA, CDR2 SQIVND (reference sequence). CDR3 in amino acids: CASSPGVSNYGYTF. The DNA of the CDR3 is TGTGCCAGTAGTCCAGGGGTCTCTAACTATGGCTACACCTTC.